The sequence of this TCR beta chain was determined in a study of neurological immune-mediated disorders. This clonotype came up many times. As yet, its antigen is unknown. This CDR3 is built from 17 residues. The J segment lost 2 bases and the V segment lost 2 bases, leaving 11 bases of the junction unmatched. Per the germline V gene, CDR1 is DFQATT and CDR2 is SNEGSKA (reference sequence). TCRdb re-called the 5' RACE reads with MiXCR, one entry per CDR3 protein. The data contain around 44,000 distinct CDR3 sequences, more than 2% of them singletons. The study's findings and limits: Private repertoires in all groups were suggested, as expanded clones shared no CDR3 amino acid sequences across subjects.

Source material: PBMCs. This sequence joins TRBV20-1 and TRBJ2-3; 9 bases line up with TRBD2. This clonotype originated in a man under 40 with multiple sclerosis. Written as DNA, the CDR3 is TGCAGTGCTAGAAAGCGGGGGGCCTCCCCAAACACAGATACGCAGTATTTT. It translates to CSARKRGASPNTDTQYF.